The 19 T cell receptor beta chains listed next were all sequenced from one sample in a study of response to subunit inactivated influenza vaccine. TCRdb used MiXCR to reprocess the RT-PCR reads, holding one entry per CDR3 protein. The profile shows approximately 310,000 distinct CDR3 sequences, less than 25% of them singletons. Sequencing was performed on PBMCs from blood, taken approximately 20 months after vaccination. Receptors were obtained from a man between 50 and 69 years old who received an inactivated influenza vaccine.

The V and J genes are TRBV6-2 or TRBV6-3 and TRBJ1-5; D is ambiguous. V shed 0 bases and J shed 3 bases, with 9 bases lying between them. The CDR3 extends over 15 amino acids. Germline V gene data show CDR1 as MNHEY and CDR2 as SVGEGT. The CDR3 DNA reads TGTGCCAGCAGTTACTCCCGCGCAGCCAATCAGCCCCAGCATTTT. It translates to CASSYSRAANQPQHF.

V and J are TRBV12-3 or TRBV12-4 and TRBJ2-2; 11 bases are a match to TRBD2. This CDR3 spans 16 amino acids. The V and J ends lost 2 bases and 6 bases, in that order; junction bases with no gene match: 5. The CDR3 DNA sequence: TGTGCCAGCAGTTTACAACTAGCGGGGGTGGCCGGGGAGCTGTTTTTT. It translates to CASSLQLAGVAGELFF.

The chain joins TRBV6-5 to TRBJ2-3, with D possibly TRBD2 on 6 matching bases. Trimming cost V 4 bases and J 8 bases, with 13 bases left between them. The CDR3 totals 13 residues. Germline V CDR1 and CDR2: MNHEY, SVGAGI. The CDR3 DNA is TGTGCCAGCAGTTTGCCGGGACTCCCTACGCAGTATTTT. It yields the protein CASSLPGLPTQYF.

In this sample, this clonotype turned up a few times. The rearrangement links TRBV6-1 to TRBJ1-1; 8 bases are shared with TRBD1. J was trimmed by 4 bases and V by 3 bases; bases with no gene match: 1. This CDR3 spans 13 amino acids. Germline CDR1 reads MNHNS; CDR2 reads SASEGT. This chain's CDR3 is CASSDQGATEAFF. CDR3 in DNA: TGTGCCAGCAGTGATCAGGGGGCCACTGAAGCTTTCTTT.

The chain employs TRBV7-9 and TRBJ1-1, with D unclear. The CDR3 totals 13 residues. Trimming cost V 5 bases and J 1 base, with 8 bases left between them. Germline CDR1 and CDR2: SEHNR and FQNEAQ (reference sequence). In DNA, the CDR3 is TGTGCCAGCAGCAGTCTGGGGAACACTGAAGCTTTCTTT. This gives the protein CASSSLGNTEAFF.

This clonotype was observed a few times. The chain combines TRBV20-1 with TRBJ2-7, with 8 bases matching TRBD1. V shed 1 base and J 5 bases; nucleotides not matched to a gene: 7. Germline lookup yields CDR1 DFQATT and CDR2 SNEGSKA (reference sequence). The CDR3 totals 14 residues. This chain's CDR3 is CSARGWDRNDEQYF. The CDR3 DNA reads as TGCAGTGCTAGAGGGTGGGACAGGAATGACGAGCAGTACTTC.

This clonotype showed up just a few times. The chain has TRBV20-1 and TRBJ2-2; D unclear. The length of the CDR3 is 14 residues. CDR1 is DFQATT and CDR2 is SNEGSKA in the germline V gene (reference sequence). The V end lost 0 bases, the J end lost 6 bases, and 11 bases lay between the germline ends. The CDR3 DNA sequence: TGCAGTGCTAGAGATCGGCTTGTTGCCGGGGAGCTGTTTTTT. Its translation is CSARDRLVAGELFF.

V usage is TRBV5-1 and J usage is TRBJ2-1, with D perhaps TRBD2 (7 bases). The CDR3 totals 15 residues. The V gene lost 4 bases and the J gene lost 7 bases, with 18 bases spanning the gap. CDR1 and CDR2 from the germline V gene are SGHRS and YFSETQ. The chain's CDR3 is CASSQGGARWNEQFF. DNA for the CDR3: TGCGCCAGCAGCCAAGGGGGGGCCCGATGGAATGAGCAGTTCTTC. Looking up the rest from reference TRBV5-1 and TRBJ2-1 gives the full variable domain: KAGVTQTPRYLIKTRGQQVTLSCSPISGHRSVSWYQQTPGQGLQFLFEYFSETQRNKGNFPGRFSGRQFSNSRSEMNVSTLELGDSALYLCASSQGGARWNEQFFGPGTRLTVL.

This clonotype was detected many times. The chain couples TRBV4-2 to TRBJ2-3; a weak D match, TRBD2 (6 bases). The germline CDR1 and CDR2 sequences are LGHNA and YNFKEQ. The CDR3 has 16 amino acids. Trimming cost V 0 bases and J 5 bases, with 15 bases left between them. In DNA form, the CDR3 reads TGTGCCAGCAGCCAAGATCGGAGGGGCGGGATAGATACGCAGTATTTT. The encoded protein is CASSQDRRGGIDTQYF.

The chain recombines TRBV12-3 or TRBV12-4 with TRBJ2-3; tentative D call: TRBD1 (6 bases). CDR3 length equals 12 residues. Trimming took 6 bases from V and 8 from J, leaving 12 bases between them. CDR3 amino acids: CASRTGDFTQYF. CDR3 nucleotides: TGTGCCAGCAGGACAGGAGACTTTACGCAGTATTTT.

V and J are TRBV18 and TRBJ1-5, with D possibly matching TRBD1 (5 bases). The CDR3 covers 17 residues. Germline lookup yields CDR1 KGHSH and CDR2 LQKENI. The ends were cut back, 2 bases at V and 0 bases at J, with 14 bases in the middle. The CDR3 bases are TGTGCCAGCTCACCAGCCGGACACAAATATAGCAATCAGCCCCAGCATTTT. As protein: CASSPAGHKYSNQPQHF.

The gene calls are TRBV30 and TRBJ1-6; D uncertain. This CDR3 is built from 14 residues. Germline V gene lookup returns CDR1 GTSNPN and CDR2 SVGIG (reference sequence). Trimming cost V 3 bases and J 2 bases, with 8 bases left between them. The CDR3 region has the DNA TGTGCCTGGAGGAGGAATACCTATAATTCACCCCTCCACTTT. Amino acids: CAWRRNTYNSPLHF. Filled out from reference TRBV30 and TRBJ1-6, the complete variable domain reads SQTIHQWPATLVQPVGSPLSLECTVEGTSNPNLYWYRQAAGRGLQLLFYSVGIGQISSEVPQNLSASRPQDRQFILSSKKLLLSDSGFYLCAWRRNTYNSPLHFGNGTRLTVT.

The chain's CDR3 is CASSPPGGNSPLHF. The CDR3 DNA is TGTGCCAGCAGCCCCCCTGGAGGGAATTCACCCCTCCACTTT. The chain employs TRBV12-3 or TRBV12-4 and TRBJ1-6, with D uncertain. This CDR3 is 14 amino acids long. V was pared by 6 bases and J by 7 bases, with 13 bases between.

This rearrangement joins TRBV20-1 to TRBJ1-6, with D perhaps matching TRBD1 (5 bases). Looked up from germline, CDR1 is DFQATT and CDR2 is SNEGSKA (reference sequence). Trimming left V 5 bases short and J 0 bases short, with 14 bases between. The CDR3 contains 16 residues. CDR3 residues: CSAGPGPSSYNSPLHF. In DNA, the CDR3 is TGCAGTGCTGGACCGGGACCGAGCTCCTATAATTCACCCCTCCACTTT.

The chain carries TRBV5-1 and TRBJ2-1, with D possibly called TRBD1 or TRBD2 (5 bases each). Germline V lookup: CDR1 SGHRS, CDR2 YFSETQ. The V and J ends lost 2 bases and 2 bases respectively, with 11 bases between them. The CDR3 spans 15 residues. In nucleotides, the CDR3 is TGCGCCAGCAGCTTTCGGGACGAAGCCTACAATGAGCAGTTCTTC. Protein product: CASSFRDEAYNEQFF.

The V gene is TRBV3-1, the J gene TRBJ2-5, with unresolved D. Between the trimmed V and J ends, which lost 4 bases and 5 bases, there was a span of 8 bases. There are 12 residues in the CDR3. Germline V lookup: CDR1 LGHDT, CDR2 YNNKEL (reference sequence). The CDR3 reads CASSRTWETQYF. The CDR3 bases are TGTGCCAGCAGCCGGACCTGGGAGACCCAGTACTTC.

The chain uses TRBV10-3 and TRBJ1-4; possible D gene TRBD1, 6 bases. This CDR3 comprises 13 residues. V was cut by 3 bases and J by 8 bases, with 10 bases left in between. The germline CDR1 and CDR2 sequences are ENHRY and SYGVKD. The CDR3 region has the DNA TGTGCCATCAGTGACAAACAGGGAGAAAAACTGTTTTTT. Its translation: CAISDKQGEKLFF.

V usage is TRBV7-8 and J usage is TRBJ2-3; D is unresolved. The germline gives CDR1 SGHVS, CDR2 FQNEAQ. Trimming took off 4 bases at V and 11 bases at J, with 10 bases between the two ends. The CDR3 spans 11 residues. In DNA, the CDR3 is TGTGCCAGCAGCTACGACGTGGGGCAGTATTTT. Translating it yields CASSYDVGQYF.

V is TRBV6-2 or TRBV6-3 and J is TRBJ2-7, with TRBD1 identical over 10 bases. V shed 6 bases and J 2 bases; nucleotides not matched to a gene: 13. CDR1 MNHEY and CDR2 SVGEGT come from the germline V gene. CDR3 size: 17 residues. In nucleotides, the CDR3 is TGTGCCAGCAGCTACAGACGGGACAGGGGATCAACCTACGAGCAGTACTTC. It is translated as CASSYRRDRGSTYEQYF.